This TCR beta chain derives from a study of molecular identifiers for immune sequencing clone quantification. Whole-study results and caveats: Clones that had above 20 RNA copies took up over 98% of effector molecules but under 1% in naive cells. Spiked Jurkat TCR RNA equivalent to one cell was reportedly detectable in 800,000 to 1,000,000 naive cells.

This clonotype was seen a few times. Its antigen is not identified. Both previously described methods and listed TCR primers were employed to make bulk TCR libraries. TCRdb called the PCR reads again in MiXCR, with one record for every CDR3 protein. The top ten clones hold about 0.78% of a sample with over 550,000 distinct CDR3 sequences, around 25% of them seen once. V was clipped by 0 bases and J by 0 bases, with 9 bases between them. Germline loops: CDR1 SGDLS, CDR2 YYNGEE. CDR3 length equals 16 residues. The sample taken for sequencing was naive CD8+ T cells from blood, with Jurkat cell RNA spiked in. The sample's subset: FACS-sorted CD8+CD4-CCR7+CD45RA+ naive T cells. The chain couples TRBV9 to TRBJ1-4; D not certain. The clonotype comes from a human donor in good health. Some libraries in this study had Jurkat cell RNA spiked in. The DNA of the CDR3 is TGTGCCAGCAGCGTAGGTATTACGACAACTAATGAAAAACTGTTTTTT. Translating it yields CASSVGITTTNEKLFF.